The 10 T cell receptor beta chains presented below share a single source sample, sequenced in a study of technical replicates of blood from a handful of donors. Here immunoSEQ multiplex PCR was the method, and the copy in TCRdb shows in-frame clones only, minus some. The table records about 83,000 clones, roughly 94% of them present only once. Input material: T cells isolated from PBMCs. Receptors were obtained from a human donor in good health.

The chain employs TRBV5-8 and TRBJ2-1; 13 positions agree with TRBD2. Losses at the gene ends were 3 bases for V and 7 bases for J; bases not matched to a gene: 4. Germline lookup yields CDR1 SGHTS and CDR2 YDEGEE. CDR3 size: 15 residues. CDR3 sequence: CASSSRGLAGNEQFF. For the CDR3, the DNA is TGTGCCAGCAGCTCCAGGGGACTAGCGGGAAATGAGCAGTTCTTC.

The V and J genes are TRBV9 and TRBJ1-2; D is undetermined. CDR1 and CDR2 from the germline V gene are SGDLS and YYNGEE. The CDR3 runs 14 residues. With 4 bases removed from V and 1 base from J, the gap between germline ends came to 11 bases. DNA of the CDR3: TGTGCCAGCAGCACTAGCCAGTTTAACTATGGCTACACCTTC. It translates to CASSTSQFNYGYTF.

The V gene is TRBV7-6, the J gene TRBJ2-2, with 9 bases that match TRBD1. Trimming at V came to 1 base and at J to 4 bases, leaving 7 bases not matched to a gene. The CDR3 extends over 17 amino acids. Looked up from germline, CDR1 is SGHVS and CDR2 is FNYEAQ. The CDR3: CASSLDEGQGFTGELFF. DNA for the CDR3: TGTGCCAGCAGCTTAGATGAGGGACAGGGTTTCACCGGGGAGCTGTTTTTT.

Here the CDR3 DNA reads TGCAGCGTCACGGGGGACAGGGGGCGCGGCGAGCAGTACTTC. The encoded protein is CSVTGDRGRGEQYF. This sequence joins TRBV29-1 and TRBJ2-7; 12 nucleotides line up with TRBD1. Germline-derived CDR1 and CDR2 are SQVTM and ANQGSEA. The V segment lost 6 bases and the J segment 6 bases; nucleotides outside the gene matches: 9. The CDR3 loop spans 14 amino acids.

V usage is TRBV5-8 and J usage is TRBJ2-4; 12 bases match TRBD2. V was pared by 4 bases and J by 6 bases, with 5 bases of the junction left unmatched. Germline V gene lookup returns CDR1 SGHTS and CDR2 YDEGEE. The CDR3 totals 15 residues. CDR3 loop: CASSTGLAGLNIQYF. CDR3 coding DNA: TGTGCCAGCAGCACTGGACTAGCGGGATTAAACATTCAGTACTTC. Full variable domain (remainder filled in from reference TRBV5-8 and TRBJ2-4): EAGVTQSPTHLIKTRGQQATLRCSPISGHTSVYWYQQALGLGLQFLLWYDEGEERNRGNFPPRFSGRQFPNYSSELNVNALELEDSALYLCASSTGLAGLNIQYFGAGTRLSVL.

The chain uses TRBV5-4 and TRBJ2-4, with 8 bases fitting TRBD2. V gave up 4 bases and J gave up 1 base; unmatched junction bases: 7. This CDR3 has 16 amino acids. CDR1 is SGHNT and CDR2 is YYREEE in the germline V gene (reference sequence). The CDR3 here is CASSPREGGAKNIQYF. The CDR3 DNA sequence: TGTGCCAGCAGCCCACGGGAGGGGGGGGCCAAAAACATTCAGTACTTC.

About this clone itself: One junction end disagrees with the germline gene, perhaps due to a read error. The chain recombines TRBV30 with TRBJ2-7; 8 bases are a match to TRBD2. The CDR3 has 9 residues. Germline CDR1 GTSNPN, CDR2 SVGIG (reference sequence). CDR3 in DNA: TGTGCCTGGGGGGAGCGGGGGCACTTC. It specifies CAWGERGHF.

The chain carries TRBV29-1 and TRBJ2-3; the match to TRBD2 covers 7 bases. In germline, CDR1 is SQVTM, CDR2 ANQGSEA. CDR3 length: 15 residues. V shed 5 bases, J shed 4 bases, and the junction held 12 bases outside the gene matches. CDR3 in DNA: TGCAGCGTTTCGTCAGGTAGCGGGTACTCAGATACGCAGTATTTT. Protein product: CSVSSGSGYSDTQYF.

The chain links TRBV6-5 to TRBJ2-7, with unresolved D. Germline CDR1 is MNHEY and CDR2 is SVGAGI. The CDR3 has 12 residues. V lost 6 bases and J 3 bases, leaving 9 bases between the germline ends. The CDR3 region is CASRSRFYEQYF. DNA for the CDR3: TGTGCCAGCAGATCCAGGTTCTACGAGCAGTACTTC.

J is TRBJ2-7 and V is TRBV6-5, with 8 bases aligning to TRBD1. Germline loops: CDR1 MNHEY, CDR2 SVGAGI. There are 14 residues in the CDR3. Losses at the gene ends were 7 bases for V and 3 bases for J; bases not matched to a gene: 8. CDR3 residues: CASNTGQGGYEQYF. The CDR3 bases are TGTGCCAGCAACACCGGACAGGGAGGCTACGAGCAGTACTTC.